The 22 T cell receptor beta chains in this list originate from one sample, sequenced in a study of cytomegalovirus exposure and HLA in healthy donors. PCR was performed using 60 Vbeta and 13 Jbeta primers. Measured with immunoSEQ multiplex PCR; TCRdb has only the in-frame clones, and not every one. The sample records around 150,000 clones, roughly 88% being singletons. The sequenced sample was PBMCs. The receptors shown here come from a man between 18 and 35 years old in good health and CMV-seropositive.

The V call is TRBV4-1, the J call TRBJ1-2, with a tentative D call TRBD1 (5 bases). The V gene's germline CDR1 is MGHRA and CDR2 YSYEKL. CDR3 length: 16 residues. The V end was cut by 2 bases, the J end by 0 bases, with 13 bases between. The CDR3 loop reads CASSQQGVPTNYGYTF. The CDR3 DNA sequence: TGCGCCAGCAGCCAACAGGGCGTACCAACTAACTATGGCTACACCTTC.

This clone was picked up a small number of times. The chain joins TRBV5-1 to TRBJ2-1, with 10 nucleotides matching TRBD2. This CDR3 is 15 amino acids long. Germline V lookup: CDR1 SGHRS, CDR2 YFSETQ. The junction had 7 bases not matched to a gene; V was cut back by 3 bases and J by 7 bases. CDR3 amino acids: CASSSSGTSENEQFF. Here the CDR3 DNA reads TGCGCCAGCAGCTCCTCCGGGACTAGCGAAAATGAGCAGTTCTTC.

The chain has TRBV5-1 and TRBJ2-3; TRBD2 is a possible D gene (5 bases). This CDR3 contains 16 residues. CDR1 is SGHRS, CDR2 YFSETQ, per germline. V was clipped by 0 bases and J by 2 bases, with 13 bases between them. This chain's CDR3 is CASSLEGSGVTDTQYF. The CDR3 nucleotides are TGCGCCAGCAGCTTGGAGGGTTCCGGGGTCACAGATACGCAGTATTTT.

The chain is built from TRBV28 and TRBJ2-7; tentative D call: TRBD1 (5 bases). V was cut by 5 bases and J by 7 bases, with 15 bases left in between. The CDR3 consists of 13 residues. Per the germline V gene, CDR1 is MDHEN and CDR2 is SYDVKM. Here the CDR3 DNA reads TGTGCCAGCAGTGCCAGGGAATTTGGGGAGCAGTACTTC. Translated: CASSAREFGEQYF.

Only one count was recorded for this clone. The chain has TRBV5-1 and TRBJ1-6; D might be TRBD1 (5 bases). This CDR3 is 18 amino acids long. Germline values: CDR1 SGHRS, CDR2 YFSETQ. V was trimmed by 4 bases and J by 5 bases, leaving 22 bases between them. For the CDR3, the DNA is TGCGCCAGCAGCATTGAAACCCAGGGAAATACTAATAATTCACCCCTCCACTTT. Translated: CASSIETQGNTNNSPLHF.

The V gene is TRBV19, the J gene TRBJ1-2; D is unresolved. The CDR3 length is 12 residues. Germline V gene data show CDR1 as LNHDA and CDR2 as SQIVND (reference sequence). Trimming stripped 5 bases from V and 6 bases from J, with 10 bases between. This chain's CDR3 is CASSFVQNGYTF. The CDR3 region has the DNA TGTGCCAGTAGTTTTGTCCAGAATGGCTACACCTTC.

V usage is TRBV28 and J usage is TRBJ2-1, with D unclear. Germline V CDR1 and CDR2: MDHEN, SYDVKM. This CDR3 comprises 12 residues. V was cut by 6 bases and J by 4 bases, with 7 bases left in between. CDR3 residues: CASRSLYNEQFF. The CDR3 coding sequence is TGTGCCAGCAGATCTCTTTACAATGAGCAGTTCTTC. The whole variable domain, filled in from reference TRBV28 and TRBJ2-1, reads DVKVTQSSRYLVKRTGEKVFLECVQDMDHENMFWYRQDPGLGLRLIYFSYDVKMKEKGDIPEGYSVSREKKERFSLILESASTNQTSMYLCASRSLYNEQFFGPGTRLTVL.

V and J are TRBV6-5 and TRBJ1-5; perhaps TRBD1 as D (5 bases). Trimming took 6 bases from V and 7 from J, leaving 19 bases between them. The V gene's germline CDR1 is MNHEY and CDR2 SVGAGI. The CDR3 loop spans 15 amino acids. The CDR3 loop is CASSPRVGREQPQHF. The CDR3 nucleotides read TGTGCCAGCAGCCCAAGAGTGGGGCGGGAGCAGCCCCAGCATTTT.

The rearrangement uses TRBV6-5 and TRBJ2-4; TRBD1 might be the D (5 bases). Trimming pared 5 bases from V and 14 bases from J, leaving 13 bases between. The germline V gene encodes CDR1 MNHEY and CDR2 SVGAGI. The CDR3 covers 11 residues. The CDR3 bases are TGTGCCAGCAGTAGCCGACAGTTTGAGTACTTC. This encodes CASSSRQFEYF.

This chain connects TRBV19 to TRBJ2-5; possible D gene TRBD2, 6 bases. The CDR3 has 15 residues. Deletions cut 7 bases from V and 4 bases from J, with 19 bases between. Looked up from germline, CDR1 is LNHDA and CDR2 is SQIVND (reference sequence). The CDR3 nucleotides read TGTGCCAGTACAGGCGCCCGGCAGGGAGGAGAGACCCAGTACTTC. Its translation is CASTGARQGGETQYF.

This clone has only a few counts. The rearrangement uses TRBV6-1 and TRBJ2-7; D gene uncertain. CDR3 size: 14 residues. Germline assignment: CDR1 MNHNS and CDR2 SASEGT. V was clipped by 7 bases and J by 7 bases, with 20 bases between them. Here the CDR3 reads CASTPQHVLVEQYF. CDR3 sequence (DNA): TGTGCCAGCACCCCCCAACACGTCCTGGTAGAGCAGTACTTC.

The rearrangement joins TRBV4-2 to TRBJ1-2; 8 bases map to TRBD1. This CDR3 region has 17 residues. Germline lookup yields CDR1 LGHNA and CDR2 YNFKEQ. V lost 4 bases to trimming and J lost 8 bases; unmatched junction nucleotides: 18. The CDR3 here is CASSLGGEDRVHGGYTF. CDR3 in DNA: TGTGCCAGCAGCCTTGGGGGTGAGGACAGGGTACATGGAGGCTACACCTTC.

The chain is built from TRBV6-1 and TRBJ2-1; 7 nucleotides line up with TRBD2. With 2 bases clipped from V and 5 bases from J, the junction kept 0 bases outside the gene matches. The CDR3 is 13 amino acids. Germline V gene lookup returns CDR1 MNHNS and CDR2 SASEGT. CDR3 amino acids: CASSESGDNEQFF. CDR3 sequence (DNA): TGTGCCAGCAGTGAAAGCGGGGACAATGAGCAGTTCTTC.

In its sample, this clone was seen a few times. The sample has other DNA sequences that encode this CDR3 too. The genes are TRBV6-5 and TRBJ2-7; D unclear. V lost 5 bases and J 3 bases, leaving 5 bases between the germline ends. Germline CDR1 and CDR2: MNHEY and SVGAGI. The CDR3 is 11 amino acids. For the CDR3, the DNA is TGTGCCAGCAGTCTCGGCTACGAGCAGTACTTC. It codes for CASSLGYEQYF.

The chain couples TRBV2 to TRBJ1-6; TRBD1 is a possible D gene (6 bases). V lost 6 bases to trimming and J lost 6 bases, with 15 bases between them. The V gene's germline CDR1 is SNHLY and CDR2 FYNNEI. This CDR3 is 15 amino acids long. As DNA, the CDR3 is TGTGCCAGCAGAGGTCGGGGGGCGCGTAATTCACCCCTCCACTTT. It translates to CASRGRGARNSPLHF.

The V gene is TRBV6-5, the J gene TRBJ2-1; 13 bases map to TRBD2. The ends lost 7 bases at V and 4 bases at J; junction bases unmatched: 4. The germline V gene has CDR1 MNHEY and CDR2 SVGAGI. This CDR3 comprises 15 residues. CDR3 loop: CASTRLAGGYNEQFF. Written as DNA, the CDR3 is TGTGCCAGCACCCGACTAGCGGGGGGTTACAATGAGCAGTTCTTC.

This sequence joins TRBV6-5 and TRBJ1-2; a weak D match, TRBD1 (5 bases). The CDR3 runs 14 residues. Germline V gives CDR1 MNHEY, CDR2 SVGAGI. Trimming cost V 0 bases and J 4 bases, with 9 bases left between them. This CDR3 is CASSYSSGFYGYTF. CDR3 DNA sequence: TGTGCCAGCAGTTACTCTTCAGGGTTCTATGGCTACACCTTC.

CDR3 nucleotides: TGCGCCAGCAGCATGACTAGCGGCAATGAGCAGTTCTTC. It encodes CASSMTSGNEQFF. The rearrangement uses TRBV5-1 and TRBJ2-1; 9 positions match TRBD2. CDR3 size: 13 residues. Germline V gene data show CDR1 as SGHRS and CDR2 as YFSETQ. V gave up 4 bases and J gave up 6 bases; unmatched junction bases: 2. Based on the CDR3 plus reference TRBV5-1 and TRBJ2-1, the full variable domain is KAGVTQTPRYLIKTRGQQVTLSCSPISGHRSVSWYQQTPGQGLQFLFEYFSETQRNKGNFPGRFSGRQFSNSRSEMNVSTLELGDSALYLCASSMTSGNEQFFGPGTRLTVL.

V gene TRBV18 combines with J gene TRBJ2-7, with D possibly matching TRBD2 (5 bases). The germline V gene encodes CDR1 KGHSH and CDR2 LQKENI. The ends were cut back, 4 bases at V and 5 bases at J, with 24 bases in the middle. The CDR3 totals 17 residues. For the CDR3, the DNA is TGTGCCAGCTCACTTCTCACTTCCGGGGTTCCGTTCCACGAGCAGTACTTC. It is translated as CASSLLTSGVPFHEQYF.

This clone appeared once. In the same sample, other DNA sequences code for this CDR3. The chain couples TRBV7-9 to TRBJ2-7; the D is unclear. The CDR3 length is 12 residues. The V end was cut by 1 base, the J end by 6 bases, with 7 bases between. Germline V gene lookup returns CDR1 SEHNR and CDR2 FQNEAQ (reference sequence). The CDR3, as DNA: TGTGCCAGCAGCTTAGTTCCCGGCGAGCAGTACTTC. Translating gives CASSLVPGEQYF.

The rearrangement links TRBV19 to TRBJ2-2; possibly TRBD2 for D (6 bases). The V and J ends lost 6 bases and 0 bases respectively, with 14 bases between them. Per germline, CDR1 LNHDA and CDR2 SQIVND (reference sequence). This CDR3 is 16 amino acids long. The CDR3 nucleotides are TGTGCCAGTAGCCCCTCGGAGGGAACGAACACCGGGGAGCTGTTTTTT. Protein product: CASSPSEGTNTGELFF.

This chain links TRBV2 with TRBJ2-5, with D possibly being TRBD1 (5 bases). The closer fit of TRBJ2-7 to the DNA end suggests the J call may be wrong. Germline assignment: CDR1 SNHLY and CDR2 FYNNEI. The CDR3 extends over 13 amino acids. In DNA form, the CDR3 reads TGTGCCAGCAGTGAGACAGCTTCCTACGAGCAGTACTTC. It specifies CASSETASYEQYF.